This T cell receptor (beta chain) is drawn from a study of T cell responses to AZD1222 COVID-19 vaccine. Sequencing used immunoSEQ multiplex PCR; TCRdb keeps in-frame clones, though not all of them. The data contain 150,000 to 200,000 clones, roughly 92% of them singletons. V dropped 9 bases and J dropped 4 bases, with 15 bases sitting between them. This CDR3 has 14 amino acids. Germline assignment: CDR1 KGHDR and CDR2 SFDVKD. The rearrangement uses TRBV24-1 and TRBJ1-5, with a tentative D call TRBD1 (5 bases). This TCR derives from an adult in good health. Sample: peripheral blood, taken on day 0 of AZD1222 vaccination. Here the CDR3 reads CATGAAGGNQPQHF. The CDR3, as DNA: TGTGCCACCGGGGCTGCGGGGGGGAATCAGCCCCAGCATTTT.